This T cell receptor (beta chain) stems from a study of control samples from healthy donors and cancer patients. Data came from immunoSEQ multiplex PCR; TCRdb stores just in-frame clones and leaves some out. This sample has around 190,000 clones; about 92% occur once, and the top ten carry around 1.4%. Germline CDR1 and CDR2: ENHRY and SYGVKD. J gave up 5 bases and V 5 bases, and 10 bases lay outside the gene matches. The CDR3 runs to 16 residues. The clonotype was recovered from a man aged 25-45 years in good health. The chain uses TRBV10-3 and TRBJ2-7, with TRBD1 identical over 12 bases. The sample consisted of blood. The DNA for the CDR3 is TGTGCCATCAGTCCAATCCCGGGACAGGGGGCCGACGAGCAGTACTTC. Translated: CAISPIPGQGADEQYF.